Included here is one T cell receptor beta chain sequence, with context. In the PCR, 60 Vbeta and 13 Jbeta primers were used. This table comes from immunoSEQ multiplex PCR, and its TCRdb copy is limited to in-frame clones, with some not included. In the table there are under 200,000 clones, 80% to 90% of which are singletons. CDR1 and CDR2 from the germline V gene are LNHDA and SQIVND (reference sequence). V lost 6 bases, J lost 2 bases, and 14 bases lay in between. There are 14 residues in the CDR3. The sample belongs to a study of cytomegalovirus exposure and HLA in healthy donors. This chain connects TRBV19 to TRBJ2-7; possibly TRBD1 for D (5 bases). The source is a young woman in good health and CMV-seronegative. Sequenced input: PBMCs. CDR3 in DNA: TGTGCCAGTAGCCCCGGTTGGGGCCCCTACGAGCAGTACTTC. Its protein is CASSPGWGPYEQYF.